This record looks at one TCR beta chain sequence and its context. The data were obtained in a study of blood T cell repertoires in COVID-19. In the study overall: Donors in the United States, Italy and Spain gave samples during acute or convalescent COVID-19.

Profiled with immunoSEQ multiplex PCR; TCRdb holds only in-frame clones, not every one. Of 140,000 or so clones listed, approximately 85% are singletons. Germline V CDR1 and CDR2: MDHEN, SYDVKM. Deletions cut 3 bases from V and 0 bases from J, with 9 bases between. The CDR3 runs 15 residues. The material sequenced was peripheral blood. V is TRBV28 and J is TRBJ1-3; D unclear. The TCR comes from a man over 45 with acute or convalescent COVID-19. CDR3 in amino acids: CASSFGVTSGNTIYF. The DNA of the CDR3 is TGTGCCAGCAGTTTCGGGGTAACCTCTGGAAACACCATATATTTT.